Here is one TCR beta chain with its context. This specimen comes from a study of blood T cell repertoires in COVID-19. Per the germline V gene, CDR1 is LNHDA and CDR2 is SQIVND (reference sequence). Losses at the gene ends were 2 bases for V and 2 bases for J; bases not matched to a gene: 2. This CDR3 spans 14 amino acids. Profiled with immunoSEQ multiplex PCR; TCRdb holds only in-frame clones, not every one. This table holds a few hundred thousand clones, more than 80% found once. Sequenced input: peripheral blood. The genes are TRBV19 and TRBJ2-5, with TRBD1 matching over 7 bases. This clonotype was obtained from a woman in her 30s with COVID-19, enrolled during active disease. CDR3 DNA sequence: TGTGCCAGTAGTATATTGGGACAGCAAGAGACCCAGTACTTC. Translated, it gives CASSILGQQETQYF.